Presented here are 29 T cell receptor beta chains from one specimen sequenced in a study of blood T cell repertoires in COVID-19. Sequencing used immunoSEQ multiplex PCR; TCRdb keeps in-frame clones, though not all of them. The table has about 130,000 clones, 55% to 75% seen once. Source material: peripheral blood. The receptors here all came from an older woman with acute or convalescent COVID-19.

The chain couples TRBV5-1 to TRBJ2-1; D gene ambiguous. The CDR3 is made up of 14 amino acids. The germline CDR1 and CDR2 sequences are SGHRS and YFSETQ. The V end lost 0 bases, the J end lost 4 bases, and 8 bases lay between the germline ends. The CDR3 is CASSLEAAYNEQFF. CDR3 nucleotides: TGCGCCAGCAGCTTGGAGGCGGCTTACAATGAGCAGTTCTTC.

This clone was counted only a few times. V and J are TRBV5-4 and TRBJ1-1; 9 nucleotides match TRBD1. Germline V gene data show CDR1 as SGHNT and CDR2 as YYREEE (reference sequence). The CDR3 totals 13 residues. After removal of 3 bases from V and 8 bases from J, the junction contained 5 bases not matched to a gene. The CDR3 sequence is CASSWKQGAEAFF. For the CDR3, the DNA is TGTGCCAGCAGCTGGAAACAGGGGGCCGAAGCTTTCTTT.

This rearrangement joins TRBV27 to TRBJ1-2; TRBD1 matches at 7 bases. J lost 6 bases, V lost 4 bases, and 11 bases had no gene match. CDR1 and CDR2 (germline): MNHEY, SMNVEV (reference sequence). CDR3 length equals 15 residues. The CDR3 sequence is CASSSPHRGGDGYTF. The DNA of the CDR3 is TGTGCCAGCAGTTCTCCTCACAGGGGCGGGGATGGCTACACCTTC.

The chain is built from TRBV6-6 and TRBJ1-2; 7 nucleotides agree with TRBD1. Germline-derived CDR1 and CDR2 are MNHNY and SVGAGI (reference sequence). The CDR3 spans 14 residues. V was clipped by 5 bases and J by 7 bases; unmatched bases: 10. CDR3 bases: TGTGCCAGCAGTCAACAGGGGAGTGGGGTTGGCTACACCTTC. It translates to CASSQQGSGVGYTF.

This clone was counted a few times. The rearrangement uses TRBV4-3 and TRBJ2-5; TRBD1 agrees at 9 bases. CDR1 is LGHNA, CDR2 YSLEER, per germline. The V and J ends lost 3 bases and 4 bases, in that order; junction bases with no gene match: 6. This CDR3 is 15 amino acids long. CDR3 sequence (DNA): TGCGCCAGCAGCCAGCGAACAGGGGGCGCAGAGACCCAGTACTTC. Protein sequence: CASSQRTGGAETQYF.

CDR3 bases: TGTGCCAGCAGTGTAGGGGGCCTCTCCCGGGGTCCTGAAGCTTTCTTT. It translates to CASSVGGLSRGPEAFF. This chain joins TRBV6-1 and TRBJ1-1, with 7 bases fitting TRBD1. The CDR3 runs 16 residues. CDR1 is MNHNS, CDR2 SASEGT, per germline. V trimming: 4 bases; J trimming: 6 bases; junction bases outside the gene matches: 14.

This clone has a handful of counts. CDR3 in amino acids: CATSDSSSWRGGYNEQFF. CDR3 DNA: TGTGCCACCAGTGATTCTAGCAGTTGGCGGGGAGGGTACAATGAGCAGTTCTTC. The chain combines TRBV24-1 with TRBJ2-1, with 7 positions matching TRBD2. Unmatched junction bases numbered 13, after V lost 2 bases and J lost 4 bases. The CDR3 is made up of 18 amino acids. Germline V CDR1 and CDR2: KGHDR, SFDVKD.

The rearrangement links TRBV28 to TRBJ1-1; D is perhaps TRBD1 (5 bases). V dropped 6 bases and J dropped 6 bases, with 17 bases sitting between them. In germline, CDR1 is MDHEN, CDR2 SYDVKM. The CDR3 has 14 residues. The CDR3 sequence: CASRAGTSDAEAFF. The CDR3, as DNA: TGTGCCAGCAGAGCCGGGACTTCGGACGCTGAAGCTTTCTTT.

In regard to this clone: This sample also contains other DNA sequences that code for the same CDR3. The CDR3 nucleotides are TGTGCCAGCAGTTATAGCGGCAGCACAGATACGCAGTATTTT. This translates into CASSYSGSTDTQYF. The rearrangement uses TRBV7-3 and TRBJ2-3; a weak D match, TRBD2 (6 bases). Trimming removed 6 bases at V and 0 bases at J, with 10 bases between. Germline assignment: CDR1 SGHTA and CDR2 FQGTGA. This CDR3 is 14 amino acids long.

In its sample, this clone was seen many times. The V call is TRBV9, the J call TRBJ2-7; 9 nucleotides align to TRBD2. The V gene end was trimmed by 2 bases and the J gene end by 0 bases; junction bases not matched to a gene: 12. Germline values: CDR1 SGDLS, CDR2 YYNGEE. This CDR3 has 18 residues. CDR3 loop: CASSVVVSGSLSSYEQYF. DNA of the CDR3: TGTGCCAGCAGCGTGGTTGTTAGCGGGAGCCTCTCCTCCTACGAGCAGTACTTC.

The chain carries TRBV6-5 and TRBJ2-1, with D tentatively TRBD2 (5 bases). V dropped 7 bases and J dropped 3 bases, with 10 bases sitting between them. The CDR3 totals 13 residues. Germline CDR1 reads MNHEY; CDR2 reads SVGAGI. The CDR3 DNA reads as TGTGCCAGCAACTCGGGATTCTACAATGAGCAGTTCTTC. It yields the protein CASNSGFYNEQFF.

This clone has just one count. The chain recombines TRBV7-6 with TRBJ2-1; 9 bases are shared with TRBD2. Germline CDR1 reads SGHVS; CDR2 reads FNYEAQ. The CDR3 contains 16 residues. The V gene end was trimmed by 1 base and the J gene end by 6 bases; junction bases not matched to a gene: 7. In nucleotides, the CDR3 is TGTGCCAGCAGCTTAGGTATAGCGGGAGCGGGCAATGAGCAGTTCTTC. It specifies CASSLGIAGAGNEQFF. Drawing the rest from reference TRBV7-6 and TRBJ2-1, the complete variable domain is GAGVSQSPRYKVTKRGQDVALRCDPISGHVSLYWYRQALGQGPEFLTYFNYEAQQDKSGLPNDRFSAERPEGSISTLTIQRTEQRDSAMYRCASSLGIAGAGNEQFFGPGTRLTVL.

The chain carries TRBV7-2 and TRBJ1-1; perhaps TRBD1 as D (6 bases). CDR1 SGHTA and CDR2 FQGNSA come from the germline V gene. V lost 5 bases, J lost 6 bases, and 16 bases lay in between. The CDR3 has 14 residues. The CDR3 loop reads CASSLSGTMAEAFF. As DNA, the CDR3 is TGTGCCAGCAGCCTATCCGGGACAATGGCTGAAGCTTTCTTT.

The chain uses TRBV7-2 and TRBJ1-2; D is possibly TRBD1 (5 bases). Trimming left V 2 bases short and J 5 bases short, with 9 bases between. From germline, CDR1 is SGHTA and CDR2 FQGNSA. The CDR3 has 13 amino acids. CDR3 bases: TGTGCCAGCAGCTTACGACAGCAGTATGGCTACACCTTC. Translating gives CASSLRQQYGYTF.

Only a few counts were recorded for this clone. V and J are TRBV27 and TRBJ2-1; the D gene is possibly TRBD1 (6 bases). Trimming shortened V by 5 bases and J by 3 bases, and 11 bases separated the two germline ends. The germline gives CDR1 MNHEY, CDR2 SMNVEV (reference sequence). The CDR3 runs to 14 residues. Here the CDR3 DNA reads TGTGCCAGCAGTCATCAGACAGGCTACAATGAGCAGTTCTTC. It yields the protein CASSHQTGYNEQFF.

The chain joins TRBV19 to TRBJ1-1; 12 nucleotides align to TRBD1. Germline V CDR1 and CDR2: LNHDA, SQIVND (reference sequence). V was clipped by 9 bases and J by 6 bases; unmatched bases: 11. This CDR3 region has 15 residues. As DNA, the CDR3 is TGTGCCAGCACCGGGACAGGGGGCGGGGGAGCTGAAGCTTTCTTT. Amino acids: CASTGTGGGGAEAFF.

The chain combines TRBV4-1 with TRBJ2-7; possibly TRBD1 for D (5 bases). Germline CDR1 reads MGHRA; CDR2 reads YSYEKL. V lost 2 bases and J 3 bases, leaving 8 bases between the germline ends. The CDR3 has 13 amino acids. The CDR3 bases are TGCGCCAGCAGCCAAACCCAGGGCTACGAGCAGTACTTC. Protein sequence: CASSQTQGYEQYF.

The chain is built from TRBV3-1 (or the pseudogene TRBV3-2) and TRBJ2-5, with TRBD2 identical over 8 bases. The CDR3 spans 14 residues. The V gene's germline CDR1 is LGHDT and CDR2 YNNKEL (reference sequence). V was clipped by 4 bases and J by 5 bases; unmatched bases: 6. This chain's CDR3 is CASSPWTSPETQYF. The CDR3 bases are TGTGCCAGCAGCCCTTGGACTAGCCCTGAGACCCAGTACTTC.

The rearrangement joins TRBV12-5 to TRBJ1-2, with D perhaps matching TRBD1 (5 bases). This CDR3 is built from 13 residues. V lost 4 bases to trimming and J lost 5 bases, with 11 bases between them. Germline V gene data show CDR1 as LGHNT and CDR2 as FRNRAP. CDR3 sequence reads: CASGWGPLYGYTF. In DNA form, the CDR3 reads TGTGCTAGTGGTTGGGGCCCATTGTATGGCTACACCTTC.

The chain carries TRBV29-1 and TRBJ1-2; TRBD1 agrees at 11 bases. With V trimmed by 4 bases and J by 7 bases, 14 bases remained unmatched. The CDR3 is 16 residues long. Germline CDR1 SQVTM, CDR2 ANQGSEA. The DNA for the CDR3 is TGCAGCGTTGGAACAAAACCGGGACAGGGGGAGGGTGGCTACACCTTC. As protein: CSVGTKPGQGEGGYTF.

The J gene is TRBJ2-7, the V gene TRBV21-1; TRBD1 is taken as the D call from the table, unchecked against the DNA. TRBV21-1 is shown as a pseudogene. CDR3 size: 14 residues. The CDR3 coding sequence is TGTGCCACCGGTCAGGGAAGGGGTTCCTACGAGCAGTACTTC. This encodes CATGQGRGSYEQYF.

The CDR3 spells CASSQDYTDYEQYF. The CDR3, as DNA: TGTGCCAGCAGCCAAGATTATACTGATTACGAGCAGTACTTC. The gene calls are TRBV3-1 (or the pseudogene TRBV3-2) and TRBJ2-7; D gene unclear. V was shortened by 0 bases and J by 4 bases, with 10 bases between the two germline ends. The germline gives CDR1 LGHDT, CDR2 YNNKEL (reference sequence). The CDR3 is made up of 14 amino acids.

The J gene is TRBJ2-3, the V gene TRBV2, with D possibly being TRBD2 (6 bases). Trimming took off 6 bases at V and 5 bases at J, with 18 bases between the two ends. Per the germline V gene, CDR1 is SNHLY and CDR2 is FYNNEI. The CDR3 runs 15 residues. CDR3 sequence: CASSGAEGKKDTQYF. In DNA, the CDR3 is TGTGCCAGCAGCGGGGCGGAGGGAAAGAAAGATACGCAGTATTTT.

This clone was counted between two and nine times. The chain is built from TRBV19 and TRBJ2-7, with TRBD1 matching 11 bases. From germline, CDR1 is LNHDA and CDR2 SQIVND (reference sequence). CDR3 length equals 14 residues. Losses at the gene ends were 5 bases for V and 5 bases for J; bases not matched to a gene: 5. CDR3 coding DNA: TGTGCCAGTAGTTGGACAGGGGGCTTGAACGAGCAGTACTTC. This codes for CASSWTGGLNEQYF.

V usage is TRBV3-1 (or the pseudogene TRBV3-2) and J usage is TRBJ1-2; D uncertain. Trimming pared 0 bases from V and 2 bases from J, leaving 16 bases between. The CDR3 is 17 amino acids. Germline V gives CDR1 LGHDT, CDR2 YNNKEL (reference sequence). CDR3 sequence: CASSQDDGPGYNYGYTF. The CDR3 DNA reads TGTGCCAGCAGCCAAGATGACGGTCCGGGGTACAACTATGGCTACACCTTC.

In DNA form, the CDR3 reads TGTGCCAGTAGTACTGGGACTAGCGGGACTAAGACCCAGTACTTC. Its translation: CASSTGTSGTKTQYF. The chain joins TRBV19 to TRBJ2-5; 13 bases are shared with TRBD2. This CDR3 region has 15 residues. V shed 4 bases, J shed 6 bases, and the junction held 5 bases outside the gene matches. Germline V lookup: CDR1 LNHDA, CDR2 SQIVND (reference sequence).

The chain combines TRBV5-1 with TRBJ1-4, with a tentative D call TRBD1 (5 bases). Germline assignment: CDR1 SGHRS and CDR2 YFSETQ. The CDR3 has 16 residues. V shed 0 bases and J shed 4 bases, with 13 bases lying between them. CDR3 coding DNA: TGCGCCAGCAGCTTGGCCGGAGGGGCGGGTAATGAAAAACTGTTTTTT. Translation gives CASSLAGGAGNEKLFF. Complete variable domain (other parts from reference TRBV5-1 and TRBJ1-4): KAGVTQTPRYLIKTRGQQVTLSCSPISGHRSVSWYQQTPGQGLQFLFEYFSETQRNKGNFPGRFSGRQFSNSRSEMNVSTLELGDSALYLCASSLAGGAGNEKLFFGSGTQLSVL.

This chain joins TRBV6-1 and TRBJ2-6; 7 bases map to TRBD1. CDR1 and CDR2 from the germline V gene are MNHNS and SASEGT. Trimming took 4 bases from V and 0 from J; bases not matched to a gene: 3. CDR3 length: 16 amino acids. The CDR3 bases are TGTGCCAGCAGTGGGGACAGACGCTCTGGGGCCAACGTCCTGACTTTC. Protein product: CASSGDRRSGANVLTF.

The genes are TRBV15 and TRBJ2-1; 11 bases fit TRBD2. The CDR3 sequence is 19 residues long. V shed 1 base, J shed 3 bases, and the junction held 11 bases outside the gene matches. The germline CDR1 and CDR2 sequences are LNHNV and YYDKDF (reference sequence). CDR3 DNA sequence: TGTGCCACCAGCAGAGGGAGGACTAGCGGGCTGGGTTACTACAATGAGCAGTTCTTC. It codes for CATSRGRTSGLGYYNEQFF.